This TCR beta chain came from a study of monozygotic twins with inflammatory bowel disease. Study-level findings and limits: Telling different T cell subtypes apart from each other was not possible. With inverse Simpson as the measure, TCRbeta diversity was lower in IBD patients than in healthy co-twins. No repertoire similarity difference was seen between concordant and discordant twins; power was possibly limited.

After re-calling the 5' RACE reads, TCRdb lists one entry per CDR3 protein, DNA absent. The record lists roughly 330,000 distinct CDR3 sequences, of which the ten most abundant hold 2% to 2.5%. Isolation of total RNA was performed on whole blood, with no prior T cell sorting. The CDR3 runs to 14 residues. Germline V gene data show CDR1 as SGHRS and CDR2 as YFSETQ. Concerning this clonotype: As yet, its antigen is unknown.

The chain carries TRBV5-1 and TRBJ2-1; TCRdb's D call, TRBD1, is unchecked because there is no DNA. The sequenced material came from blood. This TCR came from a human donor with ulcerative colitis or Crohn's disease, or a healthy co-twin of an affected twin (not recorded which). The CDR3 sequence: CASSFGGLDNEQFF.